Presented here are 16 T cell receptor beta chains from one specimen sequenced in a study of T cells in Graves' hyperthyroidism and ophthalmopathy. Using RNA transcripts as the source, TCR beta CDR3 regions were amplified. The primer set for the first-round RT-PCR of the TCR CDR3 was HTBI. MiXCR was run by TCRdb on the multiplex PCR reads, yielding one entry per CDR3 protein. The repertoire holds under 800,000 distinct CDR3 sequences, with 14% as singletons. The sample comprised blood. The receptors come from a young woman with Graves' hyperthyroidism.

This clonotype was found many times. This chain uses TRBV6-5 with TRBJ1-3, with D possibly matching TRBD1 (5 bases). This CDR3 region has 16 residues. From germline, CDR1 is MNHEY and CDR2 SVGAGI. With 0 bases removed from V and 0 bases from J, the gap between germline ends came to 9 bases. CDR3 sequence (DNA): TGTGCCAGCAGTTACTCCAGGGAGGGCTCTGGAAACACCATATATTTT. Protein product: CASSYSREGSGNTIYF.

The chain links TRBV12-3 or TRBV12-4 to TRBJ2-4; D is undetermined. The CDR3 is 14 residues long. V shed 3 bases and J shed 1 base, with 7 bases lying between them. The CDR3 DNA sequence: TGTGCCAGCAGTTTGTATCAGGCCAAAAACATTCAGTACTTC. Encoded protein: CASSLYQAKNIQYF.

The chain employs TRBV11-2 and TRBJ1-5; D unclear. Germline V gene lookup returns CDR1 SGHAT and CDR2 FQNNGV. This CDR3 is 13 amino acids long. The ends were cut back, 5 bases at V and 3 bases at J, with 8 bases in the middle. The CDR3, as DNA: TGTGCCAGCAGCAAAGGGTTCAATCAGCCCCAGCATTTT. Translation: CASSKGFNQPQHF. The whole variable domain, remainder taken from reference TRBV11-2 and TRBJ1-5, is EAGVAQSPRYKIIEKRQSVAFWCNPISGHATLYWYQQILGQGPKLLIQFQNNGVVDDSQLPKDRFSAERLKGVDSTLKIQPAKLEDSAVYLCASSKGFNQPQHFGDGTRLSIL.

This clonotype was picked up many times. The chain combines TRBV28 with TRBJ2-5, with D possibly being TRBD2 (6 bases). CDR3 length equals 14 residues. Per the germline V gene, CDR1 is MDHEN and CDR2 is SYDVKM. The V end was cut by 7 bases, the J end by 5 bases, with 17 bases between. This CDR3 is CASKPWGVGETQYF. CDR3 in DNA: TGTGCCAGCAAACCATGGGGGGTGGGGGAGACCCAGTACTTC.

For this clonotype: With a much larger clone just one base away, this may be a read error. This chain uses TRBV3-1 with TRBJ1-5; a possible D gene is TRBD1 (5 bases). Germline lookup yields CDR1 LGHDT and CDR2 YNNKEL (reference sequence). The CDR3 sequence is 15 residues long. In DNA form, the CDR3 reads TGTGCCAGCAGCCCTATGGGGCATCAAGGCCAGCCCCATCATTTT. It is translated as CASSPMGHQGQPHHF. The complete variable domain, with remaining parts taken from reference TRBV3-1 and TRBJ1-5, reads DTAVSQTPKYLVTQMGNDKSIKCEQNLGHDTMYWYKQDSKKFLKIMFSYNNKELIINETVPNRFSPKSPDKAHLNLHINSLELGDSAVYFCASSPMGHQGQPHHFGDGTRLSIL.

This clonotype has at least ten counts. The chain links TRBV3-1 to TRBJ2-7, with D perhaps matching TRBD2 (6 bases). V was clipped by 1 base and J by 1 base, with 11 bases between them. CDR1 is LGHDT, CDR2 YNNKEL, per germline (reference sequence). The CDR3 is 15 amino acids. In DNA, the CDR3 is TGTGCCAGCAGCCAAGGGACTACACCTTCCTACGAGCAGTACTTC. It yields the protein CASSQGTTPSYEQYF.

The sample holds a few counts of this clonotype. In nucleotides, the CDR3 is TGTGCCACCAGCATCCTCCAGGGGGCATCCGGGGAGCTGTTTTTT. This encodes CATSILQGASGELFF. The chain employs TRBV15 and TRBJ2-2; TRBD1 matches 8 bases. This CDR3 comprises 15 residues. Germline V gives CDR1 LNHNV, CDR2 YYDKDF (reference sequence). The junction had 7 bases not matched to a gene; V was cut back by 4 bases and J by 6 bases.

CDR3 protein: CASSGIRDRGPYEQYF. Here the CDR3 DNA reads TGTGCCAGCAGTGGAATTAGGGACAGGGGCCCCTACGAGCAGTACTTC. J is TRBJ2-7 and V is TRBV6-1, with 10 bases matching TRBD1. The CDR3 loop spans 16 amino acids. Germline V lookup: CDR1 MNHNS, CDR2 SASEGT. V was pared by 4 bases and J by 2 bases, with 8 bases of the junction left unmatched.

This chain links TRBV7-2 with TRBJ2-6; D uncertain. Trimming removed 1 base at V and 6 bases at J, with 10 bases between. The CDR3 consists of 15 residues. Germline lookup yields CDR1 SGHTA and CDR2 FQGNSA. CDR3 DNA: TGTGCCAGCAGCTTAGACGACGGTGAGGCCAACGTCCTGACTTTC. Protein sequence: CASSLDDGEANVLTF.

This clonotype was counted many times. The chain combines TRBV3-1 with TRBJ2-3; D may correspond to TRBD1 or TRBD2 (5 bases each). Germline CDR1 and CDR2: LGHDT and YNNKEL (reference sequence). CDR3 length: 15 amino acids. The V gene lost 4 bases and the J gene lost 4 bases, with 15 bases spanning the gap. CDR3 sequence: CASSPRDPKSDTQYF. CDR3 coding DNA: TGTGCCAGCAGCCCCCGGGACCCGAAATCAGATACGCAGTATTTT.

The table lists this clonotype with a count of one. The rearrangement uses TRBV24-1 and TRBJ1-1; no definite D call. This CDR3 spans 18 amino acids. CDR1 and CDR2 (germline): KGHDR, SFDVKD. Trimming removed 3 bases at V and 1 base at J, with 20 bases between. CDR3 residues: CATSDRRLWEMWNTEAFF. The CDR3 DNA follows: TGTGCCACCAGTGATAGGCGGTTGTGGGAAATGTGGAACACTGAAGCTTTCTTT.

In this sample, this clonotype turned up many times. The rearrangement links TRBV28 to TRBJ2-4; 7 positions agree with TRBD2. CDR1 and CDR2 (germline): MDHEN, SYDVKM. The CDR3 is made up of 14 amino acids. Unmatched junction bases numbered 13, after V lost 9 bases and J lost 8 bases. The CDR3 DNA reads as TGTGCCAGTGATAGCGGGCCAGGGTCGTACATTCAGTACTTC. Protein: CASDSGPGSYIQYF.

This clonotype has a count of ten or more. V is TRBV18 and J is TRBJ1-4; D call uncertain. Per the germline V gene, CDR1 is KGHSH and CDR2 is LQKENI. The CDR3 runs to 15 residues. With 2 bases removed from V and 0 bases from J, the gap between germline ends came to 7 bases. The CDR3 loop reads CASSPGWSTNEKLFF. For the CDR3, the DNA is TGTGCCAGCTCACCAGGGTGGTCAACTAATGAAAAACTGTTTTTT.

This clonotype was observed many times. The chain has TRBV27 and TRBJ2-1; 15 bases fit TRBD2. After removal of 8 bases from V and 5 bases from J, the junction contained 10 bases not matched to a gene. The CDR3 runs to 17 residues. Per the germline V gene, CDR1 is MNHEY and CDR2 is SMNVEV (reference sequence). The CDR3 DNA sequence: TGTGCCAGCTTAGGACTAGCGGGAGGGAAGGGCCACAATGAGCAGTTCTTC. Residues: CASLGLAGGKGHNEQFF.

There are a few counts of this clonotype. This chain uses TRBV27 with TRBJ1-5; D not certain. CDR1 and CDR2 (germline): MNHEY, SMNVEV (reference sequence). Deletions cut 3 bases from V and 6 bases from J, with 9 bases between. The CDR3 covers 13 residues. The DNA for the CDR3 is TGTGCCAGCAGTTTTGCAGCCAGTCAGCCCCAGCATTTT. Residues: CASSFAASQPQHF.

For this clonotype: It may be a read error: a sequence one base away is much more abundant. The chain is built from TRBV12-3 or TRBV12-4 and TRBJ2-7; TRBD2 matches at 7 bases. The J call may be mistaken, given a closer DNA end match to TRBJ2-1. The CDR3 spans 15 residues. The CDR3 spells CASSPSGANSYEQFF. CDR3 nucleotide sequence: TGTGCCAGCAGTCCCAGCGGGGCAAACTCCTACGAGCAGTTCTTC.